The present T cell receptor (beta chain) was sequenced within a study of identical twins. This clonotype was seen more than once but under ten times. TCRdb called the 5' RACE reads again in MiXCR, with one record for every CDR3 protein. The sample records hundreds of thousands of distinct CDR3 sequences, over 5% being singletons. CDR3 length equals 13 residues. The V end was cut by 7 bases, the J end by 6 bases, with 15 bases between. This chain connects TRBV12-3 or TRBV12-4 to TRBJ1-1; D not resolved. The sample taken for sequencing was naive T cells sorted from blood. The receptor was isolated from a young man in good health. CDR3: CASNIGPGSEAFF. CDR3 DNA sequence: TGTGCCAGCAATATAGGCCCGGGTTCTGAAGCTTTCTTT.